These T cell receptor beta chains were read from a single sample in a study of cytomegalovirus exposure and HLA in healthy donors. Clones were sequenced by immunoSEQ multiplex PCR, and TCRdb holds only the in-frame ones, with some missing. The sample lists roughly 140,000 clones; less than 9.5% were seen once. Sequencing was done on a sample of PBMCs. All receptors come from a male donor in good health and CMV-seronegative. Each CDR3 is given with its conserved first and last residue. Fields, in order: D gene, J gene, clone size, CDR3 length, V gene, CDR3 protein, CDR3 DNA. D genes are given only for firm matches. Clone size is given for some rows only: seen once, a few or many times, or a class if the clone is expanded.

. | TRBJ1-4 | few | 14 | TRBV6-1 | CASSPTVTNEKLFF | TGTGCCAGCAGCCCGACAGTGACTAATGAAAAACTGTTTTTT
. | TRBJ1-1 | . | 14 | TRBV19 | CASNLGGANTEAFF | TGTGCCAGTAATCTAGGCGGAGCGAACACTGAAGCTTTCTTT
. | TRBJ1-3 | few | 11 | TRBV9 | CASSVGANIYF | TGTGCCAGCAGCGTTGGGGCCAACATATATTTT
TRBD1 | TRBJ1-1 | few | 17 | TRBV10-3 | CAISSLGQGTRDTEAFF | TGTGCCATCAGTTCCTTGGGACAGGGGACCCGAGACACTGAAGCTTTCTTT
TRBD1 | TRBJ1-1 | few | 15 | TRBV7-2 | CASSLQTGGFPEAFF | TGTGCCAGCAGCTTACAGACAGGGGGCTTTCCTGAAGCTTTCTTT
TRBD2 | TRBJ2-7 | . | 15 | TRBV6-6 | CASSYSSGGTYEQYF | TGTGCCAGCAGTTACTCCTCCGGGGGGACGTACGAGCAGTACTTC
. | TRBJ1-1 | few | 13 | TRBV9 | CASSSEMNTEAFF | TGTGCCAGCAGCTCAGAAATGAACACTGAAGCTTTCTTT
TRBD1 | TRBJ1-1 | few | 15 | TRBV5-1 | CASSPSPGQVAEAFF | TGCGCCAGCAGCCCATCTCCGGGACAGGTCGCTGAAGCTTTCTTT
TRBD1 | TRBJ2-2 | few | 18 | TRBV7-2 | CASSLRSTGTKLAGELFF | TGTGCCAGCAGCTTAAGGTCGACAGGGACGAAACTAGCCGGGGAGCTGTTTTTT
TRBD1 | TRBJ1-2 | few | 14 | TRBV6-5 | CASSTRGISYGYTF | TGTGCCAGCAGTACCAGGGGGATCTCCTATGGCTACACCTTC
TRBD1 | TRBJ1-1 | . | 14 | TRBV10-3 | CAISERQGNTEAFF | TGTGCCATCAGTGAGAGACAGGGGAACACTGAAGCTTTCTTT
. | TRBJ1-2 | few | 14 | TRBV4-1 | CASSQDPAGRGYTF | TGCGCCAGCAGCCAAGATCCGGCAGGAAGGGGCTACACCTTC
. | TRBJ2-7 | few | 15 | TRBV7-9 | CASSFRAREIHEQYF | .
. | TRBJ2-2 | . | 15 | TRBV7-9 | CASSLLPPNTGELFF | TGTGCCAGCAGCCTTCTACCCCCGAACACCGGGGAGCTGTTTTTT